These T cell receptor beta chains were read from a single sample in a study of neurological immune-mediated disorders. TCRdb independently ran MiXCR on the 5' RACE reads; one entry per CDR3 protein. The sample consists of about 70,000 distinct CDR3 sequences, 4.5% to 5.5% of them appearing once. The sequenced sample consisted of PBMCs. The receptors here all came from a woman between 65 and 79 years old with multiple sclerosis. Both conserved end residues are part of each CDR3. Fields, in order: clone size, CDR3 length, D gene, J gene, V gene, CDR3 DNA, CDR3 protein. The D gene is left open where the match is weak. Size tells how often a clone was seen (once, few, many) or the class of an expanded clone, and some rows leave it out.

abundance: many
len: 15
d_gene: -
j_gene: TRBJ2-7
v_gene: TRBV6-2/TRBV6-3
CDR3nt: TGTGCCAGCAGTTACTCGCCAGGGAGGAGCTACGAGCAGTACTTC
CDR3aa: CASSYSPGRSYEQYF

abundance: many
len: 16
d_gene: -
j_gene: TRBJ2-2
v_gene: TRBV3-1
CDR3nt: TGTGCCAGCAGCCAAGTGGGAGGCGCGAACACCGGGGAGCTGTTTTTT
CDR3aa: CASSQVGGANTGELFF

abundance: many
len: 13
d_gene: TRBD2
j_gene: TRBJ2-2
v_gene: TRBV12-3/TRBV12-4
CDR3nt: TGTGCCAGCAGGTTGGGAGGGACCGGGGAGCTGTTTTTT
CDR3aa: CASRLGGTGELFF

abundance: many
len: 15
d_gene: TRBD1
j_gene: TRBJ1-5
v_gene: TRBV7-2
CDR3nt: TGTGCCAGCAGCACCTCGACAGGGACGGGACAGCCCCAGCATTTT
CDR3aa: CASSTSTGTGQPQHF

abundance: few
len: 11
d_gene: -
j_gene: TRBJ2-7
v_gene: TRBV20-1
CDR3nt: TGCAGTGCCACTTGGTCTACGGAGCAGTACTTC
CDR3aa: CSATWSTEQYF

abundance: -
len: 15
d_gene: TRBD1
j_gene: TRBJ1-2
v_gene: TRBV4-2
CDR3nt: TGTGCCAGCAGCCAAAGCGGACAGGATAACTATGGCTACACCTTC
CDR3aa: CASSQSGQDNYGYTF

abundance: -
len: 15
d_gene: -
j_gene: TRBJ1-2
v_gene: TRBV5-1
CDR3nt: TGCGCCAGCAGCCCCGGTGGGCAGGGGTTTGAGGGCTACACCTTC
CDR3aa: CASSPGGQGFEGYTF

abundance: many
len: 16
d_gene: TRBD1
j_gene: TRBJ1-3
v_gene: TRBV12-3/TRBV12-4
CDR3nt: TGTGCCAGCAGTTTGCTCGGCCAGGGGGCTGGAAACACCATATATTTT
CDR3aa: CASSLLGQGAGNTIYF

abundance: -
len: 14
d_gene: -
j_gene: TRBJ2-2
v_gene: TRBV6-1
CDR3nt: TGTGCCAGCAGTACCAGTCGGACCACCGGGGAGCTGTTTTTT
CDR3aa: CASSTSRTTGELFF

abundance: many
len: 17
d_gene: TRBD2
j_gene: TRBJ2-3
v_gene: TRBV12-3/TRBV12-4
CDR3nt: TGTGCCAGCAGTCCCAGGGGTGCGGGAGGCCCCCTAGATACGCAGTATTTT
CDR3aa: CASSPRGAGGPLDTQYF

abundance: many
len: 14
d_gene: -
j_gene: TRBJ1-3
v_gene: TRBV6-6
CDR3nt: TGTGCCAGCAGTTATGGCCCTGCTGGAAACACCATATATTTT
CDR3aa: CASSYGPAGNTIYF

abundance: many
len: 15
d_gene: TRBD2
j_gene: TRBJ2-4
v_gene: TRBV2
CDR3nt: TGTGCCAGTCAGGGAGGTGGACTAGCGAAAAACATTCAGTACTTC
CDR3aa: CASQGGGLAKNIQYF

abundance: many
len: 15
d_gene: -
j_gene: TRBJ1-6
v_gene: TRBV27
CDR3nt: TGTGCCAGCAGTTCCCTCGGGGGAGGCAATTCACCCCTCCACTTT
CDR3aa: CASSSLGGGNSPLHF

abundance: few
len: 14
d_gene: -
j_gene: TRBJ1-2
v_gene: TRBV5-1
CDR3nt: TGCGCCAGCAGCTTTCAGGACGCGAAAGCCGGCTACACCTTC
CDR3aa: CASSFQDAKAGYTF

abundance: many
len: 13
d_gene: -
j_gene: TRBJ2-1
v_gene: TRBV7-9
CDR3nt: TGTGCCAGCAGCTTAGTTCTCCTTACTGAGCAGTTCTTC
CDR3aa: CASSLVLLTEQFF

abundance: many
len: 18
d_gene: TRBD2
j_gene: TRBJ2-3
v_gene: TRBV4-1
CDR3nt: TGCGCCAGCAGCCAAGATCTGTCGGCTAGCGGGAGGAAGGATACGCAGTATTTT
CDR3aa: CASSQDLSASGRKDTQYF

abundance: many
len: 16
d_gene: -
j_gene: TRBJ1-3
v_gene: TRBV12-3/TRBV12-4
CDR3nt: TGTGCCAGCAGTTTCATAGCAGGGGACTCTGGAAACACCATATATTTT
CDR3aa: CASSFIAGDSGNTIYF